The entry below describes one T cell receptor (beta chain). This clone was observed a single time. Its recognized antigen is unknown. Base quality data are lacking; no much larger clone is found one base away. The protocol used for the library was the immunoSEQ multiplex PCR assay. From the authors' description of their analysis: A statistical classification framework was built to diagnose cytomegalovirus status from the catalog of TCR beta chain sequences. Here the immuneACCESS table is served through TCRdb, limited to in-frame sequences with V and J called. Missing clones are a known gap in these copies; in checked studies unresolved V genes cover under half, and the rest lacks a known reason. Clonal size and the V and J genes are those of that table, whereas D and trimming came from the DNA. This sample holds tens of thousands of clones; about 87% were observed only once. The ten largest clonotypes hold 3.5% to 4% of the sample.

The entry originates in a study of cytomegalovirus exposure and HLA in healthy donors (dated by TCRdb to the late 2010s). With regard to the full study: A later analysis indicated that the roughly 130 validation repertoires were generated on the platform also employed for the 670 or so repertoires of the first cohort. The aim of the study was to test whether cataloging public T cell receptors could identify signatures of past pathogen exposure. Besides the first cohort of roughly 660 subjects, a separate validation cohort made up of 120 different subjects was used. High-throughput TCR immunosequencing, statistical association of individual TCRs with disease status, and machine learning were combined to predict cytomegalovirus infection status.

Separate from the approximately 700-subject first cohort, the validation cohort of 90 to 150 subjects was the group to which the donors belonged. General study outcomes and caveats: In vitro tests confirmed that a few of the cytomegalovirus-associated TCR beta chains recognize cytomegalovirus antigens. While some public TCRs were present in many individuals, most TCR sequences turned up only very rarely across donors. The authors suggested that the approach could potentially be extended to other disease states and immunological phenotypes. In a later analysis, TCRs clustered in the first cohort were found to also tend to co-occur in the 100 to 150 validation repertoires, with 90% to 95% of cluster scores above 0. The classifier was reported to diagnose cytomegalovirus status with high specificity and sensitivity in both the original cohort and the validation cohort. The study gave a list of some 150 TCR beta chains associated with cytomegalovirus. All 120 or so repertoires were used to score co-occurrence in the validation cohort in a later analysis, because that analysis had no HLA typing for the cohort.

The germline V gene (reference sequence) yields LNHNV for CDR1 and YYDKDF for CDR2. Relative to germline, V is 1 base shorter and J is 0 bases shorter, with 8 bases between their ends. From cysteine to phenylalanine, the CDR3 is 15 amino acids long. The read is trimmed to its CDR3 DNA, 45 bases read in frame from base 1. The sequence links TRBV15 to TRBJ2-3; the D gene identity is not certain. This TCR was sampled from a young woman in good health and CMV-seropositive. Sequencing used PBMCs. The nucleotides are TGTGCCACCAGCAGAGTTATTACTAGCACAGATACGCAGTATTTT. Its protein is CATSRVITSTDTQYF. The CDR3, completed at both ends by the reference TRBV15 and TRBJ2-3 genes, gives the full variable domain DAMVIQNPRYQVTQFGKPVTLSCSQTLNHNVMYWYQQKSSQAPKLLFHYYDKDFNNEADTPDNFQSRRPNTSFCFLDIRSPGLGDTAMYLCATSRVITSTDTQYFGPGTRLTVL.